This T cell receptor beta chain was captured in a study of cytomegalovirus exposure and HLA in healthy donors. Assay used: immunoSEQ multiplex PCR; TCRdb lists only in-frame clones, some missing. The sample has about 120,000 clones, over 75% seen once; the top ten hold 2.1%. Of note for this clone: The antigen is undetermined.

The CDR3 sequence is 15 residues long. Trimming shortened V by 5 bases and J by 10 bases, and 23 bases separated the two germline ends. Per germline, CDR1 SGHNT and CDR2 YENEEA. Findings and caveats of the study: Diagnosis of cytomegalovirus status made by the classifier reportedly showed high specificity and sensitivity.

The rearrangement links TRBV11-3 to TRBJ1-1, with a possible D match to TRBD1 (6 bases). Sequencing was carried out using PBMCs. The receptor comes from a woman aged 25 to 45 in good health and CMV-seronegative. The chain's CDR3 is CASSPGGRTEQRAFF. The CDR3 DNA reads TGTGCCAGCAGCCCGGGGGGCAGGACCGAGCAGCGAGCTTTCTTT. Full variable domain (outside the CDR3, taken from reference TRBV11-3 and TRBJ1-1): EAGVVQSPRYKIIEKKQPVAFWCNPISGHNTLYWYLQNLGQGPELLIRYENEEAVDDSQLPKDRFSAERLKGVDSTLKIQPAELGDSAVYLCASSPGGRTEQRAFFGQGTRLTVV.